A selection of T cell receptor beta chains follows, all from one sample in a study of prognosis after radiotherapy for stage I lung cancer. Each CDR3 protein gets one entry after TCRdb re-called the multiplex PCR reads with MiXCR. The table lists roughly 20,000 distinct CDR3 sequences, 45% to 70% of them singletons. The sequencing here drew on PBMCs, taken before or after stereotactic body radiation therapy (not recorded which). These receptors were obtained from a donor aged 50 or older with non-small cell lung cancer. CDR3s include the opening cysteine and the closing phenylalanine or tryptophan. A D gene is named only where the DNA matches it firmly. Expanded clones are given a class, and other clones once, few, many or no size at all.

. | . | TRBJ2-3 | TRBV7-2 | CASSLSQGPDTQYF | TGTGCCAGCAGCTTGTCCCAGGGGCCAGATACGCAGTATTTT
few | TRBD1 | TRBJ2-6 | TRBV5-1 | CASSPTGRANVLTF | TGCGCCAGCAGCCCGACAGGGAGGGCCAACGTCCTGACTTTC
. | . | TRBJ1-5 | TRBV2 | CASSELEAAGNQPQHF | TGTGCCAGCAGTGAGTTGGAGGCAGCCGGCAATCAGCCCCAGCATTTT
. | TRBD2 | TRBJ2-7 | TRBV20-1 | CSASMGLAVGAYEQYF | TGCAGTGCTAGCATGGGACTAGCTGTAGGGGCCTACGAGCAGTACTTC
many | . | TRBJ2-7 | TRBV28 | CASSSPGAGSSSYEQYF | TGTGCCAGCAGTTCACCTGGAGCAGGGTCGAGCTCCTACGAGCAGTACTTC
. | . | TRBJ2-3 | TRBV6-1 | CARGSGGGTDTHHF | TGTGCCAGGGGGTCGGGAGGGGGGACAGATACGCATCATTTT
. | . | TRBJ2-1 | TRBV7-9 | CASSLVHNEQFF | TGTGCCAGCAGCTTAGTCCACAATGAGCAGTTCTTC
. | . | TRBJ1-1 | TRBV28 | CPSSPQVVMDTEAFF | TGTCCCAGCAGCCCGCAGGTGGTAATGGACACTGAAGCTTTCTTT
. | TRBD1 | TRBJ2-7 | TRBV27 | CASSAPRQGAYEQYF | TGTGCCAGCAGCGCGCCGAGACAGGGGGCCTACGAGCAGTACTTC
. | . | TRBJ2-1 | TRBV24-1 | CATSDPVGEQFF | TGTGCCACCAGTGATCCGGTGGGTGAGCAGTTCTTC
medium-sized | TRBD2 | TRBJ2-1 | TRBV19 | CANRGASGSGEQFF | TGTGCCAACCGAGGTGCTAGCGGGAGTGGTGAGCAGTTCTTC
medium-sized | . | TRBJ1-2 | TRBV11-2 | CASSRTTDGLTGYTF | TGTGCCAGCAGCCGCACCACCGACGGACTCACGGGCTACACCTTC
many | . | TRBJ1-3 | TRBV19 | CATSRKGSGNTIYF | TGTGCCACCTCAAGAAAGGGCTCTGGAAACACCATATATTTT
. | TRBD1 | TRBJ2-1 | TRBV12-3/TRBV12-4 | CASYRDSYNEQFF | TGTGCCTCATACCGGGACAGCTACAATGAGCAGTTCTTC
. | . | TRBJ1-1 | TRBV20-1 | CSARDRGALGEAFF | TGCAGTGCTAGAGATCGGGGGGCATTGGGTGAAGCTTTCTTT
. | . | TRBJ2-1 | TRBV6-2/TRBV6-3 | CASSEGWLAARGEQFF | TGTGCCAGTAGTGAGGGGTGGCTAGCTGCTAGAGGTGAGCAGTTCTTC
many | . | TRBJ1-1 | TRBV11-2 | CASSLAQNTEAFF | TGTGCCAGCAGCTTAGCGCAGAACACTGAAGCTTTCTTT
. | TRBD1 | TRBJ2-7 | TRBV5-1 | CASSQGQGSLHEQYF | TGCGCCAGCAGCCAGGGACAGGGTAGCCTCCACGAGCAGTACTTC
many | . | TRBJ1-5 | TRBV9 | CASSADFGNQPQHF | TGTGCCAGCAGCGCGGACTTTGGCAATCAGCCCCAGCATTTT
medium-sized | . | TRBJ2-1 | TRBV7-2 | CASSLVGGASSYNEQFF | TGTGCCAGCAGCTTAGTAGGGGGTGCTAGCTCCTACAATGAGCAGTTCTTC
medium-sized | . | TRBJ2-7 | TRBV3-1 | CASSQASVNEQYF | TGTGCCAGCAGCCAAGCTAGCGTCAACGAGCAGTACTTC
. | TRBD2 | TRBJ2-7 | TRBV27 | CATNRGRGAYEQYF | TGTGCCACTAATAGGGGACGGGGGGCCTACGAGCAGTACTTC
medium-sized | TRBD2 | TRBJ2-7 | TRBV11-2 | CASSSESGRVEQYF | TGTGCCAGCAGCTCAGAGAGCGGGAGGGTCGAGCAGTACTTC
medium-sized | . | TRBJ2-2 | TRBV5-1 | CASSQSENTGELFF | TGCGCCAGCAGCCAAAGCGAGAACACCGGGGAGCTGTTTTTT
. | TRBD2 | TRBJ2-2 | TRBV6-1 | CATILAGDAGELFF | TGTGCCACCATACTAGCGGGAGACGCCGGGGAGCTGTTTTTT
. | TRBD1 | TRBJ2-7 | TRBV11-2 | CASNNRGSGDSYEQYF | TGTGCCAGCAACAACAGGGGAAGCGGAGACTCCTACGAGCAGTACTTC
. | . | TRBJ1-6 | TRBV30 | CAWSVAWDSPLHF | TGTGCCTGGAGTGTTGCTTGGGATTCACCCCTCCACTTT
. | . | TRBJ1-2 | TRBV4-1 | CASSPYGVSYGYTF | TGCGCCAGCAGCCCCTATGGGGTAAGCTATGGCTACACCTTC
. | . | TRBJ2-7 | TRBV6-2/TRBV6-3 | CASSYASFYEQYF | TGTGCCAGCAGTTACGCTAGCTTCTACGAGCAGTACTTC
many | . | TRBJ2-7 | TRBV19 | CASSIVPAQEQYF | TGTGCCAGTAGTATAGTCCCTGCCCAGGAGCAGTACTTC
. | . | TRBJ2-3 | TRBV14 | CASSGGGLASYTQYF | TGTGCCAGCAGTGGTGGTGGGTTAGCTTCGTATACGCAGTATTTT
. | . | TRBJ2-5 | TRBV5-4 | CASTPLGGETQYF | TGTGCCAGCACCCCTCTTGGAGGGGAGACCCAGTACTTC
many | . | TRBJ2-7 | TRBV19 | CASSLTGNYEQYF | TGTGCCAGTAGTTTGACAGGTAACTACGAGCAGTACTTC
. | . | TRBJ2-7 | TRBV28 | CASSFGQDEQYF | TGTGCCAGCAGTTTTGGGCAGGACGAGCAGTACTTC
many | TRBD2 | TRBJ2-7 | TRBV29-1 | CSVEDRAGAYEQYF | TGCAGCGTTGAAGATCGAGCGGGGGCCTACGAGCAGTACTTC
once | TRBD1 | TRBJ2-2 | TRBV7-2 | CASSLTYRGANTGELFF | TGTGCCAGCAGCCTAACTTACAGGGGCGCGAACACCGGGGAGCTGTTTTTT
. | . | TRBJ2-7 | TRBV19 | CASRSSAGMGEQYF | TGTGCCAGCCGTTCCTCGGCAGGGATGGGTGAGCAGTACTTC
. | . | TRBJ1-3 | TRBV5-1 | CASSLDFSSGNTIYF | TGCGCCAGCAGCTTGGATTTTAGCTCTGGAAACACCATATATTTT
. | . | TRBJ1-2 | TRBV7-8 | CASSIVGRGRNYGYTF | TGTGCCAGCAGCATCGTCGGGAGGGGAAGGAACTATGGCTACACCTTC
many | TRBD1 | TRBJ2-7 | TRBV28 | CASSFSGQAYEQYF | TGTGCCAGCAGTTTCTCGGGACAGGCTTACGAGCAGTACTTC
. | . | TRBJ2-7 | TRBV6-1 | CASSPRTSGGEQYF | TGTGCCAGCAGTCCCCGGACCTCCGGGGGCGAGCAGTACTTC
. | TRBD1 | TRBJ1-1 | TRBV6-1 | CASSDSLTGVNTEAFF | TGTGCCAGCAGCGACTCCTTGACAGGGGTGAACACTGAAGCTTTCTTT
many | . | TRBJ2-7 | TRBV28 | CASSEQYEQYF | TGTGCCAGCAGTGAACAGTACGAGCAGTACTTC
once | TRBD2 | TRBJ2-5 | TRBV7-2 | CASSLGRGAGVETQYF | TGTGCCAGCAGCTTAGGGCGGGGAGCGGGAGTAGAGACCCAGTACTTC
. | TRBD1 | TRBJ1-4 | TRBV6-2/TRBV6-3 | CASSDREQLMKRLFF | TGTGCCAGCAGTGACAGGGAGCAACTAATGAAAAGACTGTTTTTT
many | TRBD2 | TRBJ2-1 | TRBV7-6 | CASSLGLAVYNEQFF | TGTGCCAGCAGCTTAGGACTAGCGGTCTACAATGAGCAGTTCTTC
. | . | TRBJ1-2 | TRBV6-5 | CASSYSSKESYTF | TGTGCCAGCAGTTACTCGAGCAAGGAGAGCTACACCTTC
. | . | TRBJ2-7 | TRBV3-1 | CASKPGVLGEQCF | TGTGCCAGCAAGCCGGGTGTATTGGGCGAGCAGTGCTTC
medium-sized | TRBD2 | TRBJ2-7 | TRBV20-1 | CSARGHGGEQYF | TGCAGTGCCAGAGGGCACGGGGGGGAGCAGTACTTC
medium-sized | . | TRBJ2-3 | TRBV6-1 | CASSEYRSGRGTDTQYF | TGTGCCAGCAGTGAATACAGGAGTGGTAGAGGTACAGATACGCAGTATTTT
many | TRBD2 | TRBJ2-3 | TRBV18 | CASSPSLTSEGTDTQYF | TGTGCCAGCTCACCATCTCTCACTAGCGAGGGCACAGATACGCAGTATTTT
. | TRBD1 | TRBJ2-5 | TRBV15 | CTTSIGQGSVETQYF | TGTACCACCAGCATAGGACAGGGTTCGGTGGAGACCCAGTACTTC
. | TRBD2 | TRBJ2-3 | TRBV6-1 | CARGSGGGTDTQYF | TGTGCCAGGGGTTCGGGAGGGGGGACAGATACGCAGTATTTT
few | TRBD1 | TRBJ2-7 | TRBV20-1 | CSARSDRAEQYF | TGCAGTGCTAGATCGGACAGGGCCGAGCAGTACTTC
. | TRBD1 | TRBJ2-6 | TRBV7-9 | CASSKTGGLPSGANVLTF | TGTGCCAGCAGCAAGACAGGGGGCCTACCCTCTGGGGCCAACGTCCTGACTTTC